The 26 T cell receptor beta chains below all came from one sample that was sequenced in a study of blood T cell repertoires in COVID-19 (dated by TCRdb to the early 2020s). Library construction relied on the immunoSEQ multiplex PCR assay. TCRdb retrieved this table from immuneACCESS and kept in-frame rearrangements only. Not all clones are present; in checked studies, unresolved V genes account for under half, and no reason is known for the remainder. Across this sample there are about 99,000 clones, with 88% seen only once. The ten largest clones take up approximately 2% of the sample. Sequenced sample: peripheral blood. Receptor source: a man aged 50-59 years with COVID-19, enrolled during active disease.

V and J are TRBV7-2 and TRBJ1-1, with D possibly being TRBD1 (5 bases). The V end lost 1 base, the J end lost 7 bases, and 16 bases lay between the germline ends. The CDR3 length is 15 residues. Germline CDR1 reads SGHTA; CDR2 reads FQGNSA. CDR3 DNA sequence: TGTGCCAGCAGCTTAGTGCCAGGGCGGAATGATGAAGCTTTCTTT. Translating gives CASSLVPGRNDEAFF.

This clone has only one observation. V usage is TRBV21-1 and J usage is TRBJ1-1; TRBD1 is the table's D call and was not checked against the DNA. TRBV21-1 is assigned pseudogene status. The CDR3 spans 11 residues. CDR3 sequence reads: CASSKMGQGRF. The CDR3 DNA reads TGTGCCAGCAGCAAAATGGGACAGGGACGATTT.

This clone has just one count. This chain uses TRBV3-1 (or the pseudogene TRBV3-2) with TRBJ2-6; D is perhaps TRBD2 (5 bases). The CDR3 has 16 residues. The germline V gene has CDR1 LGHDT and CDR2 YNNKEL (reference sequence). V was trimmed by 6 bases and J by 0 bases, leaving 12 bases between them. The CDR3 DNA follows: TGTGCCAGCAGGGGCCGGGGTAGCTCTGGGGCCAACGTCCTGACTTTC. As protein: CASRGRGSSGANVLTF.

The chain combines TRBV2 with TRBJ2-3; the match to TRBD2 covers 11 bases. V shed 3 bases and J 3 bases; nucleotides not matched to a gene: 2. The CDR3 consists of 15 residues. CDR1 is SNHLY, CDR2 FYNNEI, per germline. DNA for the CDR3: TGTGCCAGCAGTGATCTAGCGGGGGGTACAGATACGCAGTATTTT. Protein sequence: CASSDLAGGTDTQYF.

The chain employs TRBV11-3 and TRBJ2-1; the match to TRBD2 covers 16 bases. Unmatched junction bases numbered 2, after V lost 5 bases and J lost 7 bases. This CDR3 is 15 amino acids long. Germline CDR1 reads SGHNT; CDR2 reads YENEEA. CDR3 amino acids: CASSPGLAGGNEQFF. In DNA, the CDR3 is TGTGCCAGCAGCCCGGGACTAGCGGGAGGGAATGAGCAGTTCTTC.

As to this clone: No conserved phenylalanine or tryptophan ends this CDR3, so it is likely a read error. The limits of the CDR3 on the DNA are not certain, so only TCRdb's listed CDR3 is given. The chain links TRBV3-1 (or the pseudogene TRBV3-2) to TRBJ1-2. The CDR3 region is 12 residues in length, termini included. In germline, CDR1 is LGHDT, CDR2 YNNKEL (reference sequence). This CDR3 is CASSQGTLPSRL.

The CDR3 DNA reads as TGTGCCTGGGGAGGGTCTACTAGCGGGGGGACCTACGAGCAGTACTTC. Translated, it gives CAWGGSTSGGTYEQYF. The rearrangement joins TRBV30 to TRBJ2-7; 12 bases map to TRBD2. Germline V CDR1 and CDR2: GTSNPN, SVGIG (reference sequence). Losses at the gene ends were 5 bases for V and 2 bases for J; bases not matched to a gene: 10. The CDR3 covers 16 residues.

V is TRBV4-3 and J is TRBJ1-2; D is undetermined. This CDR3 has 15 amino acids. Trimming removed 0 bases at V and 4 bases at J, with 12 bases between. The germline V gene has CDR1 LGHNA and CDR2 YSLEER. In nucleotides, the CDR3 is TGCGCCAGCAGCCAAGAGGCTAGTACGTCCTATGGCTACACCTTC. Protein: CASSQEASTSYGYTF.

The chain uses TRBV6-5 and TRBJ2-7, with 9 bases matching TRBD1. Germline CDR1 and CDR2: MNHEY and SVGAGI. The CDR3 runs 16 residues. After removal of 2 bases from V and 4 bases from J, the junction contained 9 bases not matched to a gene. CDR3 sequence (DNA): TGTGCCAGCAGTTACACCTTACAGGGGGCGAGATACGAGCAGTACTTC. Protein sequence: CASSYTLQGARYEQYF.

V is TRBV5-1 and J is TRBJ1-2; D remains unclear. The length of the CDR3 is 14 residues. The V end was cut by 4 bases, the J end by 2 bases, with 12 bases between. Germline CDR1 is SGHRS and CDR2 is YFSETQ. The CDR3 sequence: CASSPRGTNYGYTF. The CDR3 bases are TGCGCCAGCAGCCCCCGGGGAACCAACTATGGCTACACCTTC.

The chain couples TRBV2 to TRBJ1-5; D uncertain. Trimming removed 4 bases at V and 3 bases at J, with 7 bases between. The CDR3 extends over 13 amino acids. Germline CDR1 is SNHLY and CDR2 is FYNNEI. CDR3 protein: CASSVQVNQPQHF. Here the CDR3 DNA reads TGTGCCAGCAGTGTTCAGGTCAATCAGCCCCAGCATTTT. The full variable domain, rest sourced from reference TRBV2 and TRBJ1-5, is EPEVTQTPSHQVTQMGQEVILRCVPISNHLYFYWYRQILGQKVEFLVSFYNNEISEKSEIFDDQFSVERPDGSNFTLKIRSTKLEDSAMYFCASSVQVNQPQHFGDGTRLSIL.

This chain uses TRBV18 with TRBJ1-5; D is unclear. Deletions cut 1 base from V and 3 bases from J, with 10 bases between. CDR1 and CDR2 from the germline V gene are KGHSH and LQKENI. The CDR3 covers 15 residues. The CDR3 sequence is CASSPQAQPNQPQHF. CDR3 DNA sequence: TGTGCCAGCTCACCACAGGCACAGCCCAATCAGCCCCAGCATTTT.

The chain employs TRBV14 and TRBJ1-1; D perhaps matches TRBD1 (5 bases). This CDR3 is 15 amino acids long. Germline V gene lookup returns CDR1 SGHDN and CDR2 FVKESK. V lost 1 base and J 0 bases, leaving 9 bases between the germline ends. The CDR3 loop is CASSQVAGLNTEAFF. The CDR3 DNA follows: TGTGCCAGCAGCCAAGTTGCAGGGCTGAACACTGAAGCTTTCTTT.

The chain combines TRBV7-6 with TRBJ2-5; TRBD2 matches at 9 bases. CDR3 length: 16 amino acids. Per the germline V gene, CDR1 is SGHVS and CDR2 is FNYEAQ. J was trimmed by 4 bases and V by 1 base; bases with no gene match: 7. The CDR3 coding sequence is TGTGCCAGCAGCTTAGTGGCTAGCGGGGCCGGAGAGACCCAGTACTTC. Protein sequence: CASSLVASGAGETQYF.

The chain employs TRBV7-9 and TRBJ1-3; 8 bases line up with TRBD1. This CDR3 region has 14 residues. CDR1 SEHNR and CDR2 FQNEAQ come from the germline V gene (reference sequence). After removal of 4 bases from V and 3 bases from J, the junction contained 2 bases not matched to a gene. The CDR3 DNA is TGTGCCAGCAGCTCGGACAGGGATGGAAACACCATATATTTT. It translates to CASSSDRDGNTIYF.

J is TRBJ1-5 and V is TRBV2; D perhaps matches TRBD1 (6 bases). The CDR3 totals 15 residues. Trimming removed 6 bases at V and 7 bases at J, with 19 bases between. The germline V gene encodes CDR1 SNHLY and CDR2 FYNNEI. The CDR3 here is CASSQAQGGVQPQHF. Written as DNA, the CDR3 is TGTGCCAGCAGCCAGGCCCAAGGGGGGGTCCAGCCCCAGCATTTT.

This chain uses TRBV6-5 with TRBJ2-7; 9 bases line up with TRBD1. Germline V CDR1 and CDR2: MNHEY, SVGAGI. The CDR3 has 15 residues. V lost 5 bases, J lost 3 bases, and 8 bases stayed unmatched. The CDR3 region is CASSPNPGQGYEQYF. The CDR3 bases are TGTGCCAGCAGTCCCAACCCGGGACAGGGCTACGAGCAGTACTTC.

This clone was seen only a few times. The chain has TRBV3-1 (or the pseudogene TRBV3-2) and TRBJ2-2; 7 bases are a match to TRBD2. Per germline, CDR1 LGHDT and CDR2 YNNKEL (reference sequence). V dropped 8 bases and J dropped 6; count of bases not matched to a gene: 12. The CDR3 covers 15 residues. The CDR3 loop is CASGLDSFGPGELFF. Here the CDR3 DNA reads TGTGCCAGCGGACTAGACTCCTTTGGTCCCGGGGAGCTGTTTTTT.

The CDR3: CASSLGVGAGSYNEQFF. Written as DNA, the CDR3 is TGTGCCAGCAGCTTAGGAGTGGGGGCGGGTTCCTACAATGAGCAGTTCTTC. The chain joins TRBV7-6 to TRBJ2-1; D is perhaps TRBD1 (6 bases). Between the trimmed V and J ends, which lost 1 base and 1 base, there was a span of 14 bases. CDR1 is SGHVS, CDR2 FNYEAQ, per germline. The CDR3 runs to 17 residues.

This chain's CDR3 is CASSLSRNQPQHF. The CDR3 bases are TGTGCCAGCAGTTTATCACGGAATCAGCCCCAGCATTTT. This chain connects TRBV27 to TRBJ1-5; D unresolved. From germline, CDR1 is MNHEY and CDR2 SMNVEV (reference sequence). V lost 0 bases and J lost 4, with 4 bases in between. The CDR3 consists of 13 residues.

This clone has a single count. The rearrangement joins TRBV30 to TRBJ2-7, with a tentative D call TRBD1 (7 bases). Between the trimmed V and J ends, which lost 2 bases and 0 bases, there was a span of 11 bases. This CDR3 contains 14 residues. The germline V gene has CDR1 GTSNPN and CDR2 SVGIG (reference sequence). The CDR3 sequence is CAWSPGGSSYEQYF. The CDR3 coding sequence is TGTGCCTGGAGTCCAGGGGGGAGCTCCTACGAGCAGTACTTC.

The rearrangement joins TRBV4-3 to TRBJ1-2, with a possible D match to TRBD1 (5 bases). Germline V gene lookup returns CDR1 LGHNA and CDR2 YSLEER. The CDR3 contains 15 residues. V lost 0 bases and J 4 bases, leaving 12 bases between the germline ends. The CDR3 region has the DNA TGCGCCAGCAGCCAAGATAGCCCAGGGATCTATGGCTACACCTTC. It translates to CASSQDSPGIYGYTF.

This clone was recorded once. V gene TRBV9 combines with J gene TRBJ2-5; D may be TRBD2 (6 bases). The CDR3 consists of 15 residues. V was trimmed by 2 bases and J by 5 bases, leaving 16 bases between them. The germline V gene encodes CDR1 SGDLS and CDR2 YYNGEE. The CDR3 sequence: CASSVSSGLRETQYF. The CDR3 nucleotides are TGTGCCAGCAGCGTCTCCTCGGGACTTAGGGAGACCCAGTACTTC.

This chain links TRBV28 with TRBJ2-1, with 9 bases that match TRBD1. This CDR3 has 15 amino acids. V lost 3 bases to trimming and J lost 7 bases; unmatched junction nucleotides: 7. The germline V gene encodes CDR1 MDHEN and CDR2 SYDVKM. The CDR3 DNA follows: TGTGCCAGCAGTTTGCCCGGGACAGGGATGAATGAGCAGTTCTTC. This codes for CASSLPGTGMNEQFF.

The J gene is TRBJ1-1, the V gene TRBV3-1 (or the pseudogene TRBV3-2), with unresolved D. Trimming took off 0 bases at V and 4 bases at J, with 12 bases between the two ends. The V gene's germline CDR1 is LGHDT and CDR2 YNNKEL (reference sequence). CDR3 length: 15 amino acids. The CDR3 here is CASSQDPPGGTEAFF. CDR3 bases: TGTGCCAGCAGCCAAGATCCTCCGGGTGGCACTGAAGCTTTCTTT.

The genes are TRBV18 and TRBJ1-6; weak D call: TRBD1 (6 bases). V lost 2 bases and J lost 13, with 12 bases in between. The germline V gene has CDR1 KGHSH and CDR2 LQKENI. CDR3 size: 13 residues. The CDR3 region has the DNA TGTGCCAGCTCACCAGGGGGCGCGTTCCCCCTCCACTTT. This translates into CASSPGGAFPLHF.